The clone carrying this T cell receptor beta chain was picked up many times. As yet, its antigen is unknown. This entry is derived from a study of T cells after yellow fever vaccination. Study-level results: Few clonotypes appeared in both CD4 and CD8 compartments. Clones that expanded after primary vaccination mostly reappeared after the booster (just under 98% CD4, roughly 90% CD8).

Trimming removed 5 bases from V and 0 bases from J, with 5 bases in between. CDR3 length: 14 residues. TCR cDNA, made by 5'RACE template switching, carried an added universal primer site and UMIs. TCRdb redid the calling of the 5' RACE reads with MiXCR, one entry per CDR3 protein. The table shows around 140,000 distinct CDR3 sequences, with 7.7% occurring only once. This receptor was obtained from a man aged 30-40 years who received the YFV17D yellow fever vaccine. The sample consisted of CD4+ T cells sorted from PBMCs, taken 5 days after the yellow fever booster vaccination. V gene TRBV12-3 or TRBV12-4 combines with J gene TRBJ2-6, with no clear D. Here the CDR3 reads CASSDPSGANVLTF. The CDR3 DNA sequence: TGTGCCAGCAGTGACCCCTCTGGGGCCAACGTCCTGACTTTC.